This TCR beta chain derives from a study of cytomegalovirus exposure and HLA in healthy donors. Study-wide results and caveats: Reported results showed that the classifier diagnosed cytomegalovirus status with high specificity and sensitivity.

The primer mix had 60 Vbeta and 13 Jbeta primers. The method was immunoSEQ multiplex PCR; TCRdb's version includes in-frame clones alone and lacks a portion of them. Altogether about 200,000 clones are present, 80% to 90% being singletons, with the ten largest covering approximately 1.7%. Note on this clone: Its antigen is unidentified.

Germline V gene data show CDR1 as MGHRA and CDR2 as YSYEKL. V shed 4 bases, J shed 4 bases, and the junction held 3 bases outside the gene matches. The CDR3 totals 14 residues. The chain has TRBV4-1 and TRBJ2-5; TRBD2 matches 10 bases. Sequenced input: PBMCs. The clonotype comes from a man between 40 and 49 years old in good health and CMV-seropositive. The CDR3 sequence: CASSLGLAAETQYF. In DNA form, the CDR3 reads TGCGCCAGCAGCCTTGGACTAGCGGCAGAGACCCAGTACTTC.